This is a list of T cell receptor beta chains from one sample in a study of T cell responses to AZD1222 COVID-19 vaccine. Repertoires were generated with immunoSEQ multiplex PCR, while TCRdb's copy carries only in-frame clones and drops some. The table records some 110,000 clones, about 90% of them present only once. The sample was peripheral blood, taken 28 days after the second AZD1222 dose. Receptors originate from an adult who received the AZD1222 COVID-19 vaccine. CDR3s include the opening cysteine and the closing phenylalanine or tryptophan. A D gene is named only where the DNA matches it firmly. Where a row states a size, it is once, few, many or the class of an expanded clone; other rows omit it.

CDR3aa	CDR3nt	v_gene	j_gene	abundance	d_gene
CASSFGPGGSPLHF	TGTGCCAGCAGTTTCGGGCCCGGCGGTTCACCCCTCCACTTT	TRBV6-2/TRBV6-3	TRBJ1-6	NA	NA
CASSGGSSGFDEQFF	TGTGCCAGCAGCGGCGGAAGCAGTGGATTCGATGAGCAGTTCTTC	TRBV5-4	TRBJ2-1	NA	NA
CASSRSGDGAGWEKLFF	TGTGCCAGCAGCCGGAGCGGAGACGGCGCCGGATGGGAAAAACTGTTTTTT	TRBV7-2	TRBJ1-4	NA	NA
CASSQSWGAGNTIYF	TGCGCCAGCAGCCAAAGCTGGGGAGCTGGAAACACCATATATTTT	TRBV4-1	TRBJ1-3	NA	NA
CASKKTGRSTDTQYF	TGTGCCAGCAAGAAAACAGGCCGGAGCACAGATACGCAGTATTTT	TRBV6-5	TRBJ2-3	once	NA
CASSSQGTGGSGYTF	TGCGCCAGCAGCTCGCAGGGCACAGGGGGCAGTGGCTACACCTTC	TRBV4-1	TRBJ1-2	NA	TRBD1
CAWSRWDKSSSAPQHF	TGTGCCTGGAGTAGGTGGGACAAATCGTCTTCGGCGCCCCAGCATTTT	TRBV30	TRBJ1-5	NA	NA
CASSLATGTRGRGANVLTF	TGTGCCAGCAGCTTGGCGACAGGGACTAGAGGTCGAGGGGCCAACGTCCTGACTTTC	TRBV5-5	TRBJ2-6	NA	NA
CASSLDRDREAFF	TGCGCCAGCAGCTTGGACCGGGACAGGGAAGCTTTCTTT	TRBV5-1	TRBJ1-1	NA	TRBD1
CASSLNQADYGYTF	TGCGCCAGCAGCTTGAATCAGGCAGACTATGGCTACACCTTC	TRBV5-1	TRBJ1-2	NA	NA
CASSLAVARETQYF	TGCGCCAGCAGCTTGGCCGTAGCTAGAGAGACCCAGTACTTC	TRBV5-1	TRBJ2-5	NA	NA
CASSPRQPDLGEQFF	TGTGCCAGCAGCCCGCGACAGCCAGATTTGGGTGAGCAGTTCTTC	TRBV9	TRBJ2-1	once	NA
CASSYSWDYSGNTIYF	TGTGCCAGCAGTTACTCCTGGGATTACTCTGGAAACACCATATATTTT	TRBV6-5	TRBJ1-3	once	NA
CASSRRQANEQYF	TGTGCCAGCAGTCGCAGACAGGCCAACGAGCAGTACTTC	TRBV3-1/TRBV3-2	TRBJ2-7	NA	NA
CASSLAHEAFF	TGTGCCAGCAGCTTAGCCCATGAAGCTTTCTTT	TRBV7-9	TRBJ1-1	NA	NA
CASSLPGLGQPQHF	TGTGCCAGCAGCTTACCTGGTCTGGGTCAGCCCCAGCATTTT	TRBV7-6	TRBJ1-5	NA	NA
CASSSFGPTTEQYF	TGTGCCAGCAGCTCATTTGGGCCTACGACAGAGCAGTACTTC	TRBV7-6	TRBJ2-7	NA	NA
CASRSSPPYEQYF	TGTGCCAGCCGGTCGAGCCCCCCCTACGAGCAGTACTTC	TRBV25-1	TRBJ2-7	NA	NA
CASSFSNYGYTF	TGTGCCAGCAGTTTTTCAAACTATGGCTACACCTTC	TRBV28	TRBJ1-2	once	NA
CASSRTGMNTGELFF	TGTGCCAGCAGTCGGACAGGGATGAACACCGGGGAGCTGTTTTTT	TRBV6-2/TRBV6-3	TRBJ2-2	NA	TRBD1
CASSYAVGYEQYF	TGTGCCAGCAGTTACGCGGTTGGGTACGAGCAGTACTTC	TRBV6-4	TRBJ2-7	few	NA
CASSSRRGGNGYTF	TGTGCCAGCAGTTCCCGACGAGGGGGGAATGGCTACACCTTC	TRBV25-1	TRBJ1-2	NA	NA
CAIKRQGVGGEQYF	TGTGCCATCAAGAGACAGGGCGTAGGGGGCGAGCAGTACTTC	TRBV24-1	TRBJ2-7	NA	TRBD1
CASSQDSPQASRWNEQFF	TGCGCCAGCAGCCAAGACTCCCCCCAGGCTAGCCGTTGGAATGAGCAGTTCTTC	TRBV4-3	TRBJ2-1	once	NA
CASSSTGQAYGYTF	TGTGCCAGCAGTTCGACGGGACAGGCTTATGGCTACACCTTC	TRBV6-6	TRBJ1-2	NA	TRBD1
CASSLASTHNEQFF	TGTGCCAGCAGCTTAGCGAGTACTCACAATGAGCAGTTCTTC	TRBV7-8	TRBJ2-1	NA	NA
CASSPGQGNYGYTF	TGTGCCAGCAGCCCGGGACAGGGCAACTATGGCTACACCTTC	TRBV5-6	TRBJ1-2	NA	TRBD1
CASSMDRDSVNTEAFF	TGTGCCAGCAGCATGGACAGGGATAGTGTGAACACTGAAGCTTTCTTT	TRBV7-2	TRBJ1-1	NA	TRBD1
CASSGQTVYNEQFF	TGCGCCAGCAGCGGTCAGACGGTATACAATGAGCAGTTCTTC	TRBV5-1	TRBJ2-1	NA	NA
CASSGDGDQPQHF	TGTGCCAGTAGTGGGGACGGAGATCAGCCCCAGCATTTT	TRBV19	TRBJ1-5	NA	NA
CSAHHTMNTEAFF	TGCAGCGCCCACCATACCATGAACACTGAAGCTTTCTTT	TRBV29-1	TRBJ1-1	NA	NA
CASSPRDSNNEKLFF	TGTGCCAGCTCACCACGGGACAGTAATAATGAAAAACTGTTTTTT	TRBV18	TRBJ1-4	NA	TRBD1